Shown below are 3 T cell receptor beta chains from a single sample sequenced in a study of blood T cells in healthy people across ages. A sample-barcoded 5' primer and a J-beta primer mix were used in a second PCR of roughly 7 to 12 cycles. TCRdb processed the 5' RACE reads anew with MiXCR; each CDR3 protein has one entry. Among about 600,000 distinct CDR3 sequences listed, roughly 48% were seen once. Sequencing used blood. Receptor source: a man older than 75 in good health.

This clonotype was counted a single time. The chain joins TRBV7-9 to TRBJ1-1; D is uncertain. Germline V CDR1 and CDR2: SEHNR, FQNEAQ (reference sequence). Deletions cut 3 bases from V and 11 bases from J, with 13 bases between. The CDR3 loop spans 12 amino acids. The CDR3 sequence is CASSFGGRSAFF. DNA of the CDR3: TGTGCCAGCAGCTTCGGCGGACGTAGTGCTTTCTTT. Full variable domain (rest looked up from reference TRBV7-9 and TRBJ1-1): DTGVSQNPRHKITKRGQNVTFRCDPISEHNRLYWYRQTLGQGPEFLTYFQNEAQLEKSRLLSDRFSAERPKGSFSTLEIQRTEQGDSAMYLCASSFGGRSAFFGQGTRLTVV.

The V gene is TRBV7-9, the J gene TRBJ2-3; D is unresolved. Germline CDR1 is SEHNR and CDR2 is FQNEAQ (reference sequence). The CDR3 is 16 amino acids. The germline V and J ends were trimmed by 5 bases and 4 bases, with 19 bases remaining between them. Here the CDR3 reads CASSNYWRSGSDTQYF. The CDR3 nucleotides read TGTGCCAGCAGCAACTACTGGCGGAGTGGTTCAGATACGCAGTATTTT.

This clonotype appeared many times. V and J are TRBV4-3 and TRBJ2-7, with 7 bases identical to TRBD1. The length of the CDR3 is 14 residues. The germline CDR1 and CDR2 sequences are LGHNA and YSLEER. V was clipped by 4 bases and J by 2 bases; unmatched bases: 5. CDR3 DNA: TGCGCCAGCAGCCTAAACAGGGGCCCCTACGAGCAGTACTTC. The encoded protein is CASSLNRGPYEQYF.